This T cell receptor beta chain was retrieved from a study of response to subunit inactivated influenza vaccine. V lost 6 bases and J lost 5; bases outside the gene matches: 6. The CDR3 has 14 amino acids. Per the germline V gene, CDR1 is LGHNA and CDR2 is YNFKEQ. The table lists this clonotype with a few counts. TCRdb re-analysed the RT-PCR reads in MiXCR, keeping a single row per CDR3 protein. The table lists 610,000 or so distinct CDR3 sequences, 14% of them singletons. The chain combines TRBV4-2 with TRBJ2-3; 9 nucleotides match TRBD2. Sample: PBMCs from blood, taken 12 days after vaccination. This receptor was obtained from a man aged 50-60 years who received an inactivated influenza vaccine. CDR3 sequence: CASRTSGGRDTQYF. The CDR3 DNA reads TGTGCCAGCAGGACTAGCGGTGGCCGAGATACGCAGTATTTT.